Sequencing of this TCR beta chain was carried out in a study of T cells in women clearing cervical HPV infection. Overall study context: Controls' single incident HPV16 infection cleared within 12 months without precancer.

Method: immunoSEQ multiplex PCR; TCRdb's copy keeps in-frame clones and lacks some. The table lists around 30,000 clones, with about 7.8% in the top ten. Whole-study findings and limits: Richness plus V gene abundances separated cases from controls with AUC about 0.8.

Note on this clone: Its antigen remains unknown. The read is 3 residues too short to cover the CDR3 end, so that end is filled in from the germline J gene.

Germline CDR1 is MDHEN and CDR2 is SYDVKM. The CDR3 is 12 amino acids. Deletions cut 3 bases from V and 6 bases from J, with 8 bases between. The receptor's source is a woman aged 18 to 69 with a cervical HPV16 infection that either progressed to CIN3+ or cleared (not recorded which). The sequenced sample consisted of blood buffy coat. The chain combines TRBV28 with TRBJ2-5; the D is unclear. CDR3 sequence: CASSFLEQTQYF. The sequenced part of the CDR3 DNA is TGTGCCAGCAGTTTCCTAGAACAGACC.